A selection of T cell receptor beta chains follows, all from one sample in a study of molecular identifiers for immune sequencing clone quantification. In TCRdb, the PCR reads were re-called with MiXCR into one record per CDR3 protein. The sample comprises about 500,000 distinct CDR3 sequences, roughly 24% of which are singletons, and just over 0.75% rests with the top ten. The sample taken for sequencing was naive CD8+ T cells from blood, with Jurkat cell RNA spiked in. These receptors originate from a human donor in good health. Some libraries in this study had Jurkat cell RNA spiked in. Both conserved end residues are part of each CDR3. D genes are given only for firm matches. The size entry is marked missing in some rows and otherwise reads once, few, many or a size class.

v_call: TRBV30
clone_size: .
j_call: TRBJ2-3
d_call: .
cdr3_nt: TGTGCCTGGAGGGCCGGGACACGCAACACAGATACGCAGTATTTT
cdr3_aa: CAWRAGTRNTDTQYF

v_call: TRBV6-5
clone_size: few
j_call: TRBJ2-3
d_call: TRBD1
cdr3_nt: TGTGCCAGCAGTCTCGGGACAGGGACCACAGATACGCAGTATTTT
cdr3_aa: CASSLGTGTTDTQYF

v_call: TRBV21-1
clone_size: .
j_call: TRBJ1-2
d_call: .
cdr3_nt: TGTGCCAGCAACAAAACAGGGTTTGGCTACACCTTC
cdr3_aa: CASNKTGFGYTF

v_call: TRBV19
clone_size: .
j_call: TRBJ2-7
d_call: TRBD1
cdr3_nt: TGTGCCAGTAGTATCAGCGACAGGGCCTACGAGCAGTACTTC
cdr3_aa: CASSISDRAYEQYF

v_call: TRBV12-3/TRBV12-4
clone_size: .
j_call: TRBJ1-1
d_call: .
cdr3_nt: TGTGCCTGCACTAACCCGGTATTTGGGAACACTGAAGCTTTCTTT
cdr3_aa: CACTNPVFGNTEAFF

v_call: TRBV20-1
clone_size: many
j_call: TRBJ1-5
d_call: TRBD1
cdr3_nt: TGCAGTGCTATCGGACAGGGGTCTAGTCAGCCCCAGCATTTT
cdr3_aa: CSAIGQGSSQPQHF

v_call: TRBV9
clone_size: many
j_call: TRBJ2-3
d_call: TRBD1
cdr3_nt: TGTGCCAGCAGCGACGGGACAGCCTGGGAAGATACGCAGTATTTT
cdr3_aa: CASSDGTAWEDTQYF

v_call: TRBV7-8
clone_size: .
j_call: TRBJ2-7
d_call: .
cdr3_nt: TGTGCCAGCAGCCCATGGCCCGACGAGCAGTACTTC
cdr3_aa: CASSPWPDEQYF

v_call: TRBV6-6
clone_size: few
j_call: TRBJ2-7
d_call: .
cdr3_nt: TGTGCCAGCAGTGGGGACTTCTACGAGCAGTACTTC
cdr3_aa: CASSGDFYEQYF

v_call: TRBV4-2
clone_size: few
j_call: TRBJ1-1
d_call: .
cdr3_nt: TGTGCCAGCAGCCAAGATAGTGGTGGCAGGCTAGCATCTGAAGCTTTCTTT
cdr3_aa: CASSQDSGGRLASEAFF

v_call: TRBV7-8
clone_size: .
j_call: TRBJ2-7
d_call: TRBD2
cdr3_nt: TGTGCCAGCAGCTTAGTCCCCATTGGGGGGGTATCCTACGAGCAGTACTTC
cdr3_aa: CASSLVPIGGVSYEQYF

v_call: TRBV11-2
clone_size: .
j_call: TRBJ2-2
d_call: .
cdr3_nt: TGTGCCAGCAGCTTAGGTCCTTTGGGGTACACCGGGGAGCTGTTTTTT
cdr3_aa: CASSLGPLGYTGELFF

v_call: TRBV5-3
clone_size: .
j_call: TRBJ2-7
d_call: .
cdr3_nt: TGTGCCAGCAGCCCCGAGGGACATGCCTACGGGCAGTACTTC
cdr3_aa: CASSPEGHAYGQYF

v_call: TRBV14
clone_size: many
j_call: TRBJ2-2
d_call: .
cdr3_nt: TGTGCCAGCACCCGGACGCACACCGGGGAGCTGTTTTTT
cdr3_aa: CASTRTHTGELFF

v_call: TRBV11-2
clone_size: few
j_call: TRBJ2-1
d_call: TRBD2
cdr3_nt: TGTGCCAGCAGCTTAGCGGGGGGTGGAACCTACAATGAGCAGTTCTTC
cdr3_aa: CASSLAGGGTYNEQFF

v_call: TRBV20-1
clone_size: many
j_call: TRBJ2-7
d_call: TRBD2
cdr3_nt: TGCAGTGCCCCACACGGCTATCGTATGACTAGCGGGAGCTCCTACGAGCAGTACTTC
cdr3_aa: CSAPHGYRMTSGSSYEQYF

v_call: TRBV30
clone_size: .
j_call: TRBJ1-1
d_call: .
cdr3_nt: TGTGCCTGGAGTGTAGTGCTGAACACTGAAGCTTTCTTT
cdr3_aa: CAWSVVLNTEAFF

v_call: TRBV24-1
clone_size: .
j_call: TRBJ2-7
d_call: TRBD2
cdr3_nt: TGTGCCACCAGTGATGTTACTAGCGGGAATCTCCACGAGCAGTACTTC
cdr3_aa: CATSDVTSGNLHEQYF

v_call: TRBV6-2/TRBV6-3
clone_size: .
j_call: TRBJ2-2
d_call: .
cdr3_nt: TGTGCCAGCAGTTACTGGGGGTCGAACACCGGGGAGCTGTTTTTT
cdr3_aa: CASSYWGSNTGELFF

v_call: TRBV28
clone_size: many
j_call: TRBJ2-7
d_call: TRBD2
cdr3_nt: TGTGCCAGCAGCTTGGTACTAGCGGGGGACGAGCAGTACTTC
cdr3_aa: CASSLVLAGDEQYF

v_call: TRBV29-1
clone_size: many
j_call: TRBJ2-2
d_call: .
cdr3_nt: TGCAGCGTTGGCCTATACACCGGGGAGCTGTTTTTT
cdr3_aa: CSVGLYTGELFF

v_call: TRBV2
clone_size: few
j_call: TRBJ2-7
d_call: .
cdr3_nt: TGTGCCAGCAGTGTTCGGGACAACGCCTACGAGCAGTACTTC
cdr3_aa: CASSVRDNAYEQYF

v_call: TRBV7-8
clone_size: many
j_call: TRBJ1-5
d_call: TRBD1
cdr3_nt: TGTGCCAGCAGCTTAGGACAGGGGGCCGATCAGCCCCAGCATTTT
cdr3_aa: CASSLGQGADQPQHF

v_call: TRBV9
clone_size: .
j_call: TRBJ2-3
d_call: .
cdr3_nt: TGTGCCAGCAGCGTCGGTGTGCGGGGCACAGATACGCAGTATTTT
cdr3_aa: CASSVGVRGTDTQYF

v_call: TRBV10-2
clone_size: few
j_call: TRBJ2-5
d_call: TRBD2
cdr3_nt: TGCGCCAGCACGCATATAGGGGGGACTAGCGGGGGTGAGACCCAGTACTTC
cdr3_aa: CASTHIGGTSGGETQYF

v_call: TRBV20-1
clone_size: .
j_call: TRBJ1-1
d_call: .
cdr3_nt: TGCAGTGCCCAAAGCATGGCAGGGGACACTGAAGCTTTCTTT
cdr3_aa: CSAQSMAGDTEAFF

v_call: TRBV19
clone_size: few
j_call: TRBJ1-5
d_call: .
cdr3_nt: TGTGCCAGTAGTATTTTGGAATCCAGACAGAAACGCAATCAGCCCCAGCATTTT
cdr3_aa: CASSILESRQKRNQPQHF

v_call: TRBV27
clone_size: few
j_call: TRBJ2-5
d_call: TRBD2
cdr3_nt: TGTGCCAGCAGTTTAGGCCCGGTCCGTTACGCGGGAGTAGAGACCCAGTACTTC
cdr3_aa: CASSLGPVRYAGVETQYF